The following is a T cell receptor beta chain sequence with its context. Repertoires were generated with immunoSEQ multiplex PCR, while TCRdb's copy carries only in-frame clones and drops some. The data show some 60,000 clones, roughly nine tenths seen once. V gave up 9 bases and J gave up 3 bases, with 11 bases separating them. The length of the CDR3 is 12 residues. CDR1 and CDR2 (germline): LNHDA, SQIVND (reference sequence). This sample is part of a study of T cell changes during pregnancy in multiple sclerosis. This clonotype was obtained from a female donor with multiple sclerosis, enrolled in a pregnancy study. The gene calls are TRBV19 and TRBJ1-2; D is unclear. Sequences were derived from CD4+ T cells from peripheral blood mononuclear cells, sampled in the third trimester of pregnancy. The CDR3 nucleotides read TGTGCCAGCGAGGGCGACTACTATGGCTACACCTTC. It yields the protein CASEGDYYGYTF.